Sequencing of this T cell receptor (beta chain) was carried out in a study of Ad26.COV2.S vaccination and SARS-CoV-2 variants. About the study: Among those in the COV1001 Ad26.COV2.S trial arm was the donor.

Treatment: around 19 received Ad26.COV2.S at low or high dose, single or two shots; five or six received placebo; per-sample allocation not given. Sampling was done on day 63 after the first vaccine or placebo injection. In Boston, an adult donor aged 18-55 years took part. Some clones are missing from TCRdb's copy, which holds only in-frame ones; the method was immunoSEQ multiplex PCR. This sample carries about 400,000 clones, 80% to 95% of them seen once, and the ten largest clones take roughly 1.7%. Findings of the study overall: Reported findings describe substantial breadth in spike-specific CD8+ and CD4+ T cell responses following vaccination.

As concerns this clone: Its antigen is not identified.

Germline values: CDR1 MDHEN, CDR2 SYDVKM. V was clipped by 7 bases and J by 13 bases; unmatched bases: 11. The CDR3 consists of 12 residues. The sequence was obtained from a person between 18 and 65 years old who received the Ad26.COV2.S COVID-19 vaccine or a placebo. The genes are TRBV28 and TRBJ2-3, with TRBD2 matching 7 bases. This specimen consisted of peripheral blood, obtained in a trial of Ad26.COV2.S vaccine versus placebo. The CDR3 loop reads CASKTTTLAEYF. For the CDR3, the DNA is TGTGCCAGCAAAACCACTACTCTAGCGGAGTATTTT.